Below are 32 T cell receptor beta chains sequenced from a single sample in a study of blood T cell repertoires in COVID-19. Some clones are missing from TCRdb's copy, which holds only in-frame ones; the method was immunoSEQ multiplex PCR. Here the sample spans 450,000 or so clones, around 90% being singletons. Sequenced input: peripheral blood. These receptors were obtained from a man aged 18-30 years with COVID-19, enrolled during active disease.

The CDR3 bases are TGTGCCAGCAGGGAGGGGAATACTGAAGCTTTCTTT. Its translation: CASREGNTEAFF. The rearrangement links TRBV12-3 or TRBV12-4 to TRBJ1-1, with D tentatively TRBD1 (5 bases). The V end was cut by 6 bases, the J end by 5 bases, with 10 bases between. CDR3 size: 12 residues.

This clone was counted a few times. The chain employs TRBV6-4 and TRBJ2-1; D call uncertain. With 3 bases removed from V and 7 bases from J, the gap between germline ends came to 19 bases. The germline V gene encodes CDR1 MRHNA and CDR2 SNTAGT. The CDR3 runs 16 residues. CDR3 amino acids: CASSDVGLSSPNEQFF. CDR3 coding DNA: TGTGCCAGCAGTGATGTAGGCCTATCTAGTCCTAATGAGCAGTTCTTC.

The V call is TRBV6-1, the J call TRBJ1-6; 7 nucleotides line up with TRBD1. The CDR3 length is 14 residues. With V trimmed by 3 bases and J by 9 bases, 5 bases remained unmatched. Per the germline V gene, CDR1 is MNHNS and CDR2 is SASEGT. The CDR3 DNA follows: TGTGCCAGCAGTGATGTTGGACAGGCTTCACCCCTCCACTTT. Amino acid sequence: CASSDVGQASPLHF.

This rearrangement joins TRBV28 to TRBJ1-1, with 10 nucleotides matching TRBD1. Germline assignment: CDR1 MDHEN and CDR2 SYDVKM. With V trimmed by 1 base and J by 1 base, 3 bases remained unmatched. The CDR3 contains 16 residues. CDR3: CASSLSRQGANTEAFF. The CDR3 DNA is TGTGCCAGCAGTTTATCGAGACAGGGGGCGAACACTGAAGCTTTCTTT.

CDR3 DNA: TGTGCCAGCTCACATTGGACAGGGAGGGGCACTGAAGCTTTCTTT. This sequence encodes CASSHWTGRGTEAFF. The chain carries TRBV18 and TRBJ1-1; 8 nucleotides agree with TRBD1. The CDR3 is 15 amino acids. Germline V gene lookup returns CDR1 KGHSH and CDR2 LQKENI. The J segment lost 4 bases and the V segment lost 4 bases, leaving 8 bases of the junction unmatched.

The chain is built from TRBV7-9 and TRBJ1-5, with TRBD1 identical over 8 bases. Germline lookup yields CDR1 SEHNR and CDR2 FQNEAQ (reference sequence). The V segment lost 3 bases and the J segment 5 bases; nucleotides outside the gene matches: 0. CDR3 size: 13 residues. The CDR3 region has the DNA TGTGCCAGCAGCTTGACAGGGGATCAGCCCCAGCATTTT. Translation gives CASSLTGDQPQHF.

This clone was picked up a small number of times. The V and J genes are TRBV7-6 and TRBJ2-7; tentative D call: TRBD2 (6 bases). V lost 4 bases to trimming and J lost 6 bases, with 13 bases between them. The CDR3 is 13 residues long. CDR1 is SGHVS and CDR2 is FNYEAQ in the germline V gene. The CDR3 spells CASSSGTPVEQYF. CDR3 in DNA: TGTGCCAGCAGCTCAGGGACTCCGGTCGAGCAGTACTTC.

This rearrangement joins TRBV11-2 to TRBJ2-7; TRBD1 matches 8 bases. The J segment lost 4 bases and the V segment lost 1 base, leaving 6 bases of the junction unmatched. This CDR3 spans 15 amino acids. Germline CDR1 SGHAT, CDR2 FQNNGV. The CDR3 spells CASSLVAGGGYEQYF. The CDR3 coding sequence is TGTGCCAGCAGCTTAGTAGCAGGGGGCGGATACGAGCAGTACTTC. The whole variable domain, filled in from reference TRBV11-2 and TRBJ2-7, reads EAGVAQSPRYKIIEKRQSVAFWCNPISGHATLYWYQQILGQGPKLLIQFQNNGVVDDSQLPKDRFSAERLKGVDSTLKIQPAKLEDSAVYLCASSLVAGGGYEQYFGPGTRLTVT.

V usage is TRBV19 and J usage is TRBJ1-1, with TRBD1 matching over 7 bases. The CDR3 is made up of 11 amino acids. J was trimmed by 12 bases and V by 5 bases; bases with no gene match: 6. The germline V gene encodes CDR1 LNHDA and CDR2 SQIVND (reference sequence). The CDR3 sequence is CASSLDRESFF. CDR3 nucleotides: TGTGCCAGTAGTCTCGACAGGGAGTCTTTCTTT. The entire variable domain, with the rest obtained from reference TRBV19 and TRBJ1-1, is as follows: DGGITQSPKYLFRKEGQNVTLSCEQNLNHDAMYWYRQDPGQGLRLIYYSQIVNDFQKGDIAEGYSVSREKKESFPLTVTSAQKNPTAFYLCASSLDRESFFGQGTRLTVV.

Of note for this clone: The germline gene is not matched at one end of the junction; a read error may be the cause. CDR3 sequence: CASSQAQDAINF. CDR3 in DNA: TGTGCCAGCAGCCAAGCACAGGACGCAATAAACTTC. The rearrangement joins TRBV3-1 (or the pseudogene TRBV3-2) to TRBJ1-2; D possibly corresponds to TRBD1 (5 bases). The CDR3 covers 12 residues. Germline V gene lookup returns CDR1 LGHDT and CDR2 YNNKEL (reference sequence).

This clone was detected once. This chain joins TRBV19 and TRBJ2-3; 7 bases agree with TRBD1. J was trimmed by 5 bases and V by 8 bases; bases with no gene match: 10. The length of the CDR3 is 14 residues. Germline loops: CDR1 LNHDA, CDR2 SQIVND (reference sequence). CDR3 residues: CASGYQGVIDTQYF. The CDR3 bases are TGTGCCAGTGGCTACCAGGGGGTAATAGATACGCAGTATTTT.

The chain recombines TRBV11-2 with TRBJ1-1; 9 bases agree with TRBD1. Germline values: CDR1 SGHAT, CDR2 FQNNGV. The CDR3 length is 15 residues. Unmatched junction bases numbered 4, after V lost 4 bases and J lost 1 base. The CDR3 is CASSSTGGENTEAFF. The CDR3 coding sequence is TGTGCCAGCAGCTCAACAGGGGGCGAGAACACTGAAGCTTTCTTT.

This clone was detected once. The CDR3 spells CASSPDRGQETQYF. CDR3 sequence (DNA): TGCGCCAGCAGCCCAGACCGGGGACAAGAGACCCAGTACTTC. This sequence joins TRBV5-1 and TRBJ2-5, with D possibly matching TRBD2 (5 bases). The CDR3 is 14 residues long. Germline V gene data show CDR1 as SGHRS and CDR2 as YFSETQ. The V and J ends lost 4 bases and 2 bases respectively, with 12 bases between them.

The V and J genes are TRBV6-2 or TRBV6-3 and TRBJ1-5, with D unclear. CDR1 is MNHEY, CDR2 SVGEGT, per germline. V was clipped by 5 bases and J by 0 bases, with 11 bases between them. This CDR3 contains 15 residues. DNA for the CDR3: TGTGCCAGCAGTCCGGGTGTGCTTAGCAATCAGCCCCAGCATTTT. This gives the protein CASSPGVLSNQPQHF.

This sequence joins TRBV3-1 (or the pseudogene TRBV3-2) and TRBJ2-5; D remains ambiguous. Per the germline V gene, CDR1 is LGHDT and CDR2 is YNNKEL (reference sequence). This CDR3 is 15 amino acids long. V was trimmed by 3 bases and J by 5 bases, leaving 16 bases between them. CDR3 sequence (DNA): TGTGCCAGCAGCCAGATCATCGGTAGTCGTGAGACCCAGTACTTC. It is translated as CASSQIIGSRETQYF.

This rearrangement joins TRBV5-6 to TRBJ2-1, with a weak D call TRBD2 (6 bases). The germline V and J ends were trimmed by 4 bases and 10 bases, with 24 bases remaining between them. This CDR3 is 16 amino acids long. Germline lookup yields CDR1 SGHDT and CDR2 YYEEEE. CDR3: CASSPNQATRFDEQFF. The CDR3 coding sequence is TGTGCCAGCAGCCCTAACCAAGCGACTAGATTTGACGAGCAGTTCTTC.

The chain couples TRBV5-6 to TRBJ2-3; a weak D match, TRBD1 (5 bases). There are 16 residues in the CDR3. With 3 bases removed from V and 4 bases from J, the gap between germline ends came to 18 bases. Germline assignment: CDR1 SGHDT and CDR2 YYEEEE. The CDR3 reads CASSYLGHSLADTQYF. The CDR3 DNA follows: TGTGCCAGCAGCTACCTAGGACATAGTCTTGCAGATACGCAGTATTTT.

This clone was seen only a few times. CDR3 in DNA: TGCGCCAGCAGTACAGGTGCCCAAGGGCCCCAGCATTTT. Its translation: CASSTGAQGPQHF. This chain links TRBV10-2 with TRBJ1-5; TRBD1 might be the D (5 bases). Germline CDR1 is WSHSY and CDR2 is SAAADI. CDR3 length: 13 amino acids. Trimming took off 5 bases at V and 9 bases at J, with 14 bases between the two ends.

This chain uses TRBV19 with TRBJ2-1; 11 bases fit TRBD2. Germline lookup yields CDR1 LNHDA and CDR2 SQIVND (reference sequence). With V trimmed by 4 bases and J by 3 bases, 5 bases remained unmatched. The CDR3 has 16 residues. The CDR3 loop reads CASSKGLAVYYNEQFF. The DNA for the CDR3 is TGTGCCAGTAGTAAGGGACTAGCGGTATACTACAATGAGCAGTTCTTC.

The chain combines TRBV5-4 with TRBJ2-7; 7 nucleotides line up with TRBD2. V lost 5 bases to trimming and J lost 7 bases; unmatched junction nucleotides: 6. The CDR3 loop spans 12 amino acids. Germline CDR1 is SGHNT and CDR2 is YYREEE (reference sequence). Written as DNA, the CDR3 is TGTGCCAGCAGGCGCGCGGGGGATGAGCAGTACTTC. Translation: CASRRAGDEQYF.

The J gene is TRBJ2-1, the V gene TRBV4-2, with 10 bases identical to TRBD2. There are 16 residues in the CDR3. Germline CDR1 is LGHNA and CDR2 is YNFKEQ. Unmatched junction bases numbered 5, after V lost 0 bases and J lost 6 bases. In DNA, the CDR3 is TGTGCCAGCAGCCAAGATAGGGAGCGGGGGGGCAATGAGCAGTTCTTC. Residues: CASSQDRERGGNEQFF.

The V and J genes are TRBV21-1 and TRBJ2-1; TRBD2 was called by the table and not checked on the DNA. TRBV21-1 represents a pseudogene. The CDR3 totals 16 residues. CDR3 residues: CASSKAPGGGPDEQFF. The CDR3, as DNA: TGTGCCAGCAGCAAAGCCCCGGGGGGAGGGCCCGATGAGCAGTTCTTC.

The CDR3 region is CASRALYNEQFF. In DNA form, the CDR3 reads TGTGCCAGCAGGGCCCTTTACAATGAGCAGTTCTTC. The chain employs TRBV2 and TRBJ2-1; D gene uncertain. The CDR3 length is 12 residues. Per the germline V gene, CDR1 is SNHLY and CDR2 is FYNNEI. Trimming shortened V by 6 bases and J by 4 bases, and 7 bases separated the two germline ends.

The chain uses TRBV3-1 (or the pseudogene TRBV3-2) and TRBJ2-1, with TRBD2 matching 7 bases. Germline V gene lookup returns CDR1 LGHDT and CDR2 YNNKEL (reference sequence). The CDR3 is made up of 17 amino acids. J was trimmed by 3 bases and V by 1 base; bases with no gene match: 9. The CDR3 sequence: CASSQAPGSGDYNEQFF. In DNA form, the CDR3 reads TGTGCCAGCAGCCAAGCCCCGGGGAGCGGGGACTACAATGAGCAGTTCTTC.

This clone showed up just a few times. The chain recombines TRBV5-1 with TRBJ2-1, with 9 bases fitting TRBD2. Germline CDR1 and CDR2: SGHRS and YFSETQ. V was clipped by 3 bases and J by 2 bases; unmatched bases: 9. The length of the CDR3 is 17 residues. CDR3 in amino acids: CASSSSLLAGPYNEQFF. The DNA for the CDR3 is TGCGCCAGCAGCTCCTCCCTACTAGCGGGTCCCTACAATGAGCAGTTCTTC.

This chain joins TRBV18 and TRBJ2-1; the D gene is possibly TRBD1 (5 bases). Per germline, CDR1 KGHSH and CDR2 LQKENI. V was trimmed by 3 bases and J by 4 bases, leaving 19 bases between them. The CDR3 totals 17 residues. CDR3 nucleotide sequence: TGTGCCAGCTCACCTCCCGGAGTCGGCAGGGCTTACAATGAGCAGTTCTTC. Encoded protein: CASSPPGVGRAYNEQFF.

V usage is TRBV5-4 and J usage is TRBJ2-1; 11 nucleotides line up with TRBD2. Germline-derived CDR1 and CDR2 are SGHNT and YYREEE (reference sequence). The trim removed 0 bases at V and 7 bases at J, leaving 0 bases unmatched. The CDR3 contains 14 residues. The CDR3 DNA follows: TGTGCCAGCAGCTTGGTAGCGGGGGGGAATGAGCAGTTCTTC. It yields the protein CASSLVAGGNEQFF.

This chain connects TRBV5-1 to TRBJ2-5; D might be TRBD2 (6 bases). V was shortened by 0 bases and J by 4 bases, with 16 bases between the two germline ends. CDR3 size: 16 residues. The germline gives CDR1 SGHRS, CDR2 YFSETQ. CDR3 sequence reads: CASSLALTGGIETQYF. The CDR3 bases are TGCGCCAGCAGCTTGGCTTTGACCGGGGGAATAGAGACCCAGTACTTC. The full variable domain, completed using reference TRBV5-1 and TRBJ2-5, is KAGVTQTPRYLIKTRGQQVTLSCSPISGHRSVSWYQQTPGQGLQFLFEYFSETQRNKGNFPGRFSGRQFSNSRSEMNVSTLELGDSALYLCASSLALTGGIETQYFGPGTRLLVL.

This chain links TRBV5-3 with TRBJ1-1; TRBD1 is a possible D gene (5 bases). TRBV5-3 carries the ORF label, with uncertain function. The CDR3 totals 12 residues. Trimming pared 0 bases from V and 5 bases from J, leaving 5 bases between. The DNA of the CDR3 is TGTGCCAGAAGCTTGGGACAGACTGAAGCTTTCTTT. Its protein product is CARSLGQTEAFF.

The chain has TRBV7-3 and TRBJ2-3; 12 nucleotides match TRBD2. The CDR3 totals 17 residues. The trim removed 1 base at V and 5 bases at J, leaving 7 bases unmatched. Germline V gene data show CDR1 as SGHTA and CDR2 as FQGTGA. The CDR3 sequence: CASSLIGLAGGLDTQYF. The CDR3 region has the DNA TGTGCCAGCAGCTTAATAGGGCTAGCGGGAGGGCTAGATACGCAGTATTTT.

This clone has just one count. The V call is TRBV6-5, the J call TRBJ1-4; tentative D call: TRBD1 (5 bases). This CDR3 has 12 amino acids. Trimming removed 5 bases at V and 11 bases at J, with 12 bases between. The germline V gene encodes CDR1 MNHEY and CDR2 SVGAGI. The CDR3 bases are TGTGCCAGCAGTCCCTTTGGGGGGAAACTGTTTTTT. Translation: CASSPFGGKLFF.

This clone was seen a few times. This chain connects TRBV25-1 to TRBJ2-5, with D maybe TRBD2 (5 bases). CDR1 and CDR2 from the germline V gene are MGHDK and SYGVNS. The CDR3 is made up of 14 amino acids. V gave up 7 bases and J gave up 3 bases, with 15 bases separating them. This CDR3 is CASTGWPEEETQYF. The CDR3 nucleotides read TGTGCCAGCACGGGGTGGCCAGAGGAAGAGACCCAGTACTTC. The full variable domain, completed using reference TRBV25-1 and TRBJ2-5, is EADIYQTPRYLVIGTGKKITLECSQTMGHDKMYWYQQDPGMELHLIHYSYGVNSTEKGDLSSESTVSRIRTEHFPLTLESARPSHTSQYLCASTGWPEEETQYFGPGTRLLVL.